Below, one TCR beta chain is given with its context. Its antigen is not identified. This sample is part of a study of cytomegalovirus exposure and HLA in healthy donors. Despite likely unrecorded immune exposures, the donors were nominally healthy at the time of sampling. PCR employed 60 Vbeta and 13 Jbeta primers. Measured with immunoSEQ multiplex PCR; TCRdb has only the in-frame clones, and not every one. Found here are tens of thousands of clones, 60% to 80% of them singletons; the top ten hold over 20%. The CDR3 consists of 14 residues. Germline-derived CDR1 and CDR2 are MNHEY and SVGAGI. V was cut by 6 bases and J by 2 bases, with 10 bases left in between. Study results and caveats: Cytomegalovirus status was reportedly diagnosed by the classifier with high sensitivity and specificity. Researchers catalogued about 150 TCR beta chains as cytomegalovirus-associated. Some V segments (TRBV6-2 and TRBV6-3 among them) were excluded as indistinguishable.

Sequencing was carried out using PBMCs. This chain uses TRBV6-5 with TRBJ2-2, with D possibly matching TRBD1 (6 bases). This sequence originates from a woman aged 45-59 years in good health and CMV-seropositive. The CDR3 sequence: CASRRTANTGELFF. The CDR3 DNA sequence: TGTGCCAGCAGACGGACAGCTAACACCGGGGAGCTGTTTTTT.